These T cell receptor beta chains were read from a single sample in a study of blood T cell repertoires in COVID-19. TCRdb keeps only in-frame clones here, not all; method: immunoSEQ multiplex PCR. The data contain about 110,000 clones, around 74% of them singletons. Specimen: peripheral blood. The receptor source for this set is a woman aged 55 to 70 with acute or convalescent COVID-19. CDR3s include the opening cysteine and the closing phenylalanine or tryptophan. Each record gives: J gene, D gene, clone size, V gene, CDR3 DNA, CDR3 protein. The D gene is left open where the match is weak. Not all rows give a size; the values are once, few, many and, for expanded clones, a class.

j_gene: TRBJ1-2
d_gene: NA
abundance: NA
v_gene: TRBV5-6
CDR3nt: TGTGCCAGCAGCTTGGTCAGGGCACAATATGGCTACACCTTC
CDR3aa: CASSLVRAQYGYTF

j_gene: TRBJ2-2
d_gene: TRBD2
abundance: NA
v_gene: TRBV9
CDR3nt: TGTGCCAGCAGCGTAGGGGCTAGCGGTTTCCCCGGGGAGCTGTTTTTT
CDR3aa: CASSVGASGFPGELFF

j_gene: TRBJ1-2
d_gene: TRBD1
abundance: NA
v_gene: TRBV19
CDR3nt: TGTGCCAGTAGTATTAGGGACAGGCGAGGCTACACCTTC
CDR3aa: CASSIRDRRGYTF

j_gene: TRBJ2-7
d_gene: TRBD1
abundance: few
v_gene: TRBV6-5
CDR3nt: TGTGCCAGCAGAGCCACCCAGGGGGCCTACGAGCAGTACTTC
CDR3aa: CASRATQGAYEQYF

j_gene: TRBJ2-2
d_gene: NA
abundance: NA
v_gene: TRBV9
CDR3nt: TGTGCCAGCAGCGTAGCTGGTCTAAATGCGAACACCGGGGAGCTGTTTTTT
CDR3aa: CASSVAGLNANTGELFF

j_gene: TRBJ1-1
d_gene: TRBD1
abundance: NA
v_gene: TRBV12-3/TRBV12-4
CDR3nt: TGTGCCAGCAGACCGGGACAGCGGGCTGAAGCTTTCTTT
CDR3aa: CASRPGQRAEAFF

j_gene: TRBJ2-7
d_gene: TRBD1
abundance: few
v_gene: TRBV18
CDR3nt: TGTGCCAGCTCACGACGGACAGGGACTTCCTACGAGCAGTACTTC
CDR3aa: CASSRRTGTSYEQYF

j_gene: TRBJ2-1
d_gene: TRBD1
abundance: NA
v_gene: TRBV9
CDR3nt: TGTGCCAGCAGCATGCGGGACAGGGTTGCCGGTGAGCAGTTCTTC
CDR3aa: CASSMRDRVAGEQFF

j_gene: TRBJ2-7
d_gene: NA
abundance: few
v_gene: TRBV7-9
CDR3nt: TGTGCCAGCAGCTTAGGGTCGACGCTCGGCAGGGCGAGTTTTGGGCAGTACTTC
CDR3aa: CASSLGSTLGRASFGQYF

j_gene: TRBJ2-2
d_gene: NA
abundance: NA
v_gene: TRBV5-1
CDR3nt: TGCGCCAGCAGCTTGGCCAGGTCGAGCACCGGGGAGCTGTTTTTT
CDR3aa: CASSLARSSTGELFF

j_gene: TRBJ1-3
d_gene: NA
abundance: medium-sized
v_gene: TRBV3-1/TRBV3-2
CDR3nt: TGTGCCAGCAGCCAGGGGGCAGGGGGAAACACCATATATTTT
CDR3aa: CASSQGAGGNTIYF

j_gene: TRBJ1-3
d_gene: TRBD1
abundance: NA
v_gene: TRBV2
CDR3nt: TGTGCCACCTACAGGGGGTATGACTCTGGAAACACCATATATTTT
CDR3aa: CATYRGYDSGNTIYF

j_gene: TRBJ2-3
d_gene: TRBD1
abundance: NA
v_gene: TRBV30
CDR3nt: TGTGCCTGGAGCCCGGGACAGGGGGCAGATACGCAGTATTTT
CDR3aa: CAWSPGQGADTQYF

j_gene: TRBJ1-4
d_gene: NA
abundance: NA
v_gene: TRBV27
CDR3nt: TGTGCCAGCAGTTCGAACAGGGCTTCTAATGAAAAACTGTTTTTT
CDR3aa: CASSSNRASNEKLFF

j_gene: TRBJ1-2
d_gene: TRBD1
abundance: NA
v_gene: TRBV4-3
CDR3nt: TGCGCCAGCAGCCAAGATGGTAGGGGGCGAAATGGCTACACCTTC
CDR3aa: CASSQDGRGRNGYTF

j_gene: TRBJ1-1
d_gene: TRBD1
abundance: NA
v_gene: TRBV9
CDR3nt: TGTGCCAGCAGCGTAGGGAGCAGGGGGCAGAGCGCTGAAGCTTTCTTT
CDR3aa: CASSVGSRGQSAEAFF

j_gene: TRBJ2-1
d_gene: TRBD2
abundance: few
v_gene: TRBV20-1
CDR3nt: TGCAGTGCTAGTAGGGGAGCGGGGGGGCCGTACAATGAGCAGTTCTTC
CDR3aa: CSASRGAGGPYNEQFF

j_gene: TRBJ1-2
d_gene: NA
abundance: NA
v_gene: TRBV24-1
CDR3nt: TGTGCCACCAGTGACGCCGGGACTGACTATGGCTACACCTTC
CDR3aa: CATSDAGTDYGYTF

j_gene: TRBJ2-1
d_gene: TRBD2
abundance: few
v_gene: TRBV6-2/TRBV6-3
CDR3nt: TGTGCCAGCAGTTACTCTAATGGCGGGGGGGCTGATGAGCAGTTCTTC
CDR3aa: CASSYSNGGGADEQFF

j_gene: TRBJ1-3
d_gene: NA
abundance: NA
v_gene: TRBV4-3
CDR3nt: TGCGCCAGCAGCCAAGTCAAGGGGTCCGGAAACACCATATATTTT
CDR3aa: CASSQVKGSGNTIYF

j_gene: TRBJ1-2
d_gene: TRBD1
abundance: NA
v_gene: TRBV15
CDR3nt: TGTGCCACCAGCAGAGATTATACAGGGGATGGCTACACCTTC
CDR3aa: CATSRDYTGDGYTF

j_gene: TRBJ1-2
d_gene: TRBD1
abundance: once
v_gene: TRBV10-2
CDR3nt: TGCGCCAGCAGGGAAAAGAGCGGGACAGGGGGTCGTGGGGGCTACACCTTC
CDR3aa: CASREKSGTGGRGGYTF

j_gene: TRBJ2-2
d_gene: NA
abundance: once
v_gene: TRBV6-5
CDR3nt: TGTGCCACCAATGGGCCCTACACCGGGGAGCTGTTTTTT
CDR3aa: CATNGPYTGELFF

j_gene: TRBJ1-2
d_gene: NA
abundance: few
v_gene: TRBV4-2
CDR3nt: TGTGCCAGCAGCCAACCGGCAGGGATGGCCTATGGCTACACCTTC
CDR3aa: CASSQPAGMAYGYTF

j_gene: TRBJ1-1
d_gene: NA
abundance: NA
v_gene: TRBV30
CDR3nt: TGTGCCTGGAGTTTCGAGGGAGCCAAGAACACTGAAGCTTTCTTT
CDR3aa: CAWSFEGAKNTEAFF

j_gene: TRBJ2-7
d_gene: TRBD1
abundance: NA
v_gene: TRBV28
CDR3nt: TGTGCCAGCGGATACAGGGGGCGCATCCACGAGCAGTACTTC
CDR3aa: CASGYRGRIHEQYF

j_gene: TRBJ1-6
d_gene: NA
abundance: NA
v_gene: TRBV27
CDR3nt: TGTGCCAGCAGTTTAGAACAGAGCTCCTATAATTCACCCCTCCACTTT
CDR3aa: CASSLEQSSYNSPLHF

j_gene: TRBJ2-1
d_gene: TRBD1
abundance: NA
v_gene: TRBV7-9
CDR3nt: TGTGCCAGCAGCTTCACCGACAGGGCTGATGAGCAGTTCTTC
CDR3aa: CASSFTDRADEQFF

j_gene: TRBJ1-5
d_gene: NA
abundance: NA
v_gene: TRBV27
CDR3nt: TGTGCCAGCAGTCGCTATGATAGCAATCAGCCCCAGCATTTT
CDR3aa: CASSRYDSNQPQHF

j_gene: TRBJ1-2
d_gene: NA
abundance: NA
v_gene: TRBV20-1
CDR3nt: TGCAGTGTCCTGCGGGGCTATGGCTACACCTTC
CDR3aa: CSVLRGYGYTF

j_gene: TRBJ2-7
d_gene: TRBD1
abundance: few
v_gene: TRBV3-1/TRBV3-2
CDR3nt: TGTGCCAGCAGCCAAGGTCAGGGACAGGGGGCGGGGGAGCAGTACTTC
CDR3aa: CASSQGQGQGAGEQYF

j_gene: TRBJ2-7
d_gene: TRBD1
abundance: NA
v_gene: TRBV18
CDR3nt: TGTGCCAGCTCGGGACAGGTCACGATCTACGAGCAGTACTTC
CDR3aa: CASSGQVTIYEQYF

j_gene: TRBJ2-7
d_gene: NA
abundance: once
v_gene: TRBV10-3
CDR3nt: TGTGCCATCAGTGAGTCGATGGCCGGGAACTCCTACGAGCAGTACTTC
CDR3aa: CAISESMAGNSYEQYF

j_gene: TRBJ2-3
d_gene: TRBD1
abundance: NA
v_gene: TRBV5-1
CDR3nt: TGCGCCAGCAGCTCGTTGACAGGGATGGGAGATACGCAGTATTTT
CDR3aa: CASSSLTGMGDTQYF

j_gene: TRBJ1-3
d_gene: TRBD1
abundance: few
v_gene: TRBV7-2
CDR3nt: TGTGCCAGCAGCTTGGCCGGGACAGGGGAACGGGGCGCCATATATTTT
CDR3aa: CASSLAGTGERGAIYF

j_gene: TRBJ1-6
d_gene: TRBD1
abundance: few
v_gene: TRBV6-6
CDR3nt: TGTGCCAGCAGTTCCGGGACAGGGCACTCACCCCTCCACTTT
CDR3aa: CASSSGTGHSPLHF

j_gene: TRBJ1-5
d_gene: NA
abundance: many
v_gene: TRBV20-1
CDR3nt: TGCAGTGCTAGTCGGGAACAGCTTAGCAATCAGCCCCAGCATTTT
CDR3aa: CSASREQLSNQPQHF

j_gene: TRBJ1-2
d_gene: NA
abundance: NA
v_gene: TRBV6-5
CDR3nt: TGTGCCAGCAGTACGACAGTAACTAACTATGGCTACACCTTC
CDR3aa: CASSTTVTNYGYTF

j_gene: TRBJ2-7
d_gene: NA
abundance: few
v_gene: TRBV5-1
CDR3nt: TGCGCCAGCAGCTTGGCAGGGACTGGAGCCTACGAGCAGTACTTC
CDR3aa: CASSLAGTGAYEQYF

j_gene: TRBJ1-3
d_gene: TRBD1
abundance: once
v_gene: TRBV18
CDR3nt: TGTGCCAGCTCACCAAACCCCGGACAGGGGAACTCTGGAAACACCATATATTTT
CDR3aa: CASSPNPGQGNSGNTIYF

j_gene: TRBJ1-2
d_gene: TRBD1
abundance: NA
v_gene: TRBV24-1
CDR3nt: TGTGCCACCAGTGATTCGGGACAGTCGGTACCCACCTTC
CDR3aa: CATSDSGQSVPTF

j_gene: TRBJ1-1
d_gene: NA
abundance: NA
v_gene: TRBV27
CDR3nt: TGTGCCAGCAGTTTTACAGGGTTTTTCACTGAAGCTTTCTTT
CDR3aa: CASSFTGFFTEAFF

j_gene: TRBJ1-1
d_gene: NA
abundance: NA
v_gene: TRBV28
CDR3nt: TGTGCCAGCAGTTTGGGACAGAACACTGAAGCTTTCTTT
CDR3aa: CASSLGQNTEAFF

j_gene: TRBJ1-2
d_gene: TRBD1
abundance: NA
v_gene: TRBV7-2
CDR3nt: TGTGCCAGCAGCCCAACAGGGGCAGGAACCTATGGCTACACCTTC
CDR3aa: CASSPTGAGTYGYTF

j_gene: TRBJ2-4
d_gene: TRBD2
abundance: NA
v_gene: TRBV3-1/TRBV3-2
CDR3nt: TGTGCCAGCAGCCAAGCTAGCGGGGGGAGTAACATTCAGTACTTC
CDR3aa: CASSQASGGSNIQYF

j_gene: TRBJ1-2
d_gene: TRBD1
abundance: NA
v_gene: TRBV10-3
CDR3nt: TGTGCCATCAGTCTAGGACAGGGGAATGGCTACACCTTC
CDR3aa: CAISLGQGNGYTF